The text below deals with one TCR beta chain. The CDR3 is 14 amino acids. The V gene lost 0 bases and the J gene lost 1 base, with 6 bases spanning the gap. Germline-derived CDR1 and CDR2 are SGHAT and FQNNGV. The treatment is: randomized to nivolumab then ipilimumab (arm A) or the reverse (arm B). Sorted cells were live CD3+CD8+, lacking CD19 and CD56, from PBMCs. This sample was included in a study of sequential checkpoint blockade in melanoma. Background on the study: Patients were randomized 1:1 to nivolumab-then-ipilimumab or ipilimumab-then-nivolumab first-line. Both treatment sequences were followed by maintenance nivolumab.

The assay was immunoSEQ multiplex PCR, and TCRdb's table has in-frame clones only and misses some. The sample lists approximately 11,000 clones; 78% were seen once. The V gene is TRBV11-2, the J gene TRBJ1-2; D call uncertain. This specimen consisted of CD8+ T cells sorted from blood (inferred from file names), obtained from a patient given nivolumab and ipilimumab in sequence. The sequence was obtained from a human donor with melanoma. CDR3 nucleotides: TGTGCCAGCAGCTTAGAGTGGCTTAACTATGGCTACACCTTC. Its translation: CASSLEWLNYGYTF.